The 10 T cell receptor beta chains below come from one sample, sequenced in a study of T cells in Graves' hyperthyroidism and ophthalmopathy. Amplification of TCR beta CDR3 regions was performed using RNA transcripts as template. RT-PCR in the first round (using the HTBI primer set) targeted the TCR CDR3. From the multiplex PCR reads, TCRdb called clonotypes with MiXCR, one entry per CDR3 protein. The sample consists of roughly 380,000 distinct CDR3 sequences, 13% of them appearing once. Sequencing was carried out using blood. These receptors came from a man aged 25-45 years with Graves' hyperthyroidism that later progressed to Graves' ophthalmopathy.

This clonotype was counted only a few times. The J gene is TRBJ1-4, the V gene TRBV7-9; the D is unclear. This CDR3 has 17 residues. Germline CDR1 SEHNR, CDR2 FQNEAQ (reference sequence). V shed 5 bases and J shed 3 bases, with 19 bases lying between them. The CDR3 DNA reads TGTGCCAGCAGCCTATCCAATTCGGGTCCGGCTAATGAAAAACTGTTTTTT. The encoded protein is CASSLSNSGPANEKLFF. The full variable domain, in which reference TRBV7-9 and TRBJ1-4 provide the parts outside the CDR3, is DTGVSQNPRHKITKRGQNVTFRCDPISEHNRLYWYRQTLGQGPEFLTYFQNEAQLEKSRLLSDRFSAERPKGSFSTLEIQRTEQGDSAMYLCASSLSNSGPANEKLFFGSGTQLSVL.

J is TRBJ1-1 and V is TRBV10-3, with 9 bases matching TRBD1. Germline V gene data show CDR1 as ENHRY and CDR2 as SYGVKD. With V trimmed by 6 bases and J by 6 bases, 5 bases remained unmatched. The CDR3 spans 13 residues. In DNA, the CDR3 is TGTGCCATCAGCCTACAGGGGGCGCCTGAAGCTTTCTTT. This codes for CAISLQGAPEAFF.

This clonotype came up many times. An end of the junction does not agree with germline; a read error may underlie this. The chain carries TRBV28 and TRBJ1-1; the D gene is possibly TRBD1 (6 bases). The CDR3 length is 12 residues. Germline loops: CDR1 MDHEN, CDR2 SYDVKM. CDR3 DNA sequence: TGTGCCAGCACTTTACAGGGTGTGGGAGCTTTCTTT. Translated, it gives CASTLQGVGAFF.

The table lists this clonotype with many counts. The gene calls are TRBV6-1 and TRBJ2-7; TRBD1 might be the D (6 bases). Between the trimmed V and J ends, which lost 5 bases and 4 bases, there was a span of 12 bases. This CDR3 is built from 13 residues. CDR1 MNHNS and CDR2 SASEGT come from the germline V gene. CDR3 amino acids: CASSTDRFYEQYF. The CDR3, as DNA: TGTGCCAGCAGTACGGACAGATTTTACGAGCAGTACTTC.

The chain carries TRBV7-2 and TRBJ2-6; no reliable D call. V lost 1 base and J lost 2, with 9 bases in between. Germline values: CDR1 SGHTA, CDR2 FQGNSA. There are 16 residues in the CDR3. The CDR3, as DNA: TGTGCCAGCAGCTTAGTGCCCTCCCCTGGGGCCAACGTCCTGACTTTC. This gives the protein CASSLVPSPGANVLTF.

At least ten counts were recorded for this clonotype. The chain combines TRBV27 with TRBJ1-5, with D uncertain. Germline CDR1 reads MNHEY; CDR2 reads SMNVEV (reference sequence). The length of the CDR3 is 13 residues. Trimming left V 4 bases short and J 9 bases short, with 13 bases between. CDR3 in DNA: TGTGCCAGCAGTTCCCTGACCCTAGGGCCCCAGCATTTT. Translation: CASSSLTLGPQHF.

This clonotype has a count of ten or more. V gene TRBV9 combines with J gene TRBJ1-1; D possibly corresponds to TRBD1 (5 bases). Looked up from germline, CDR1 is SGDLS and CDR2 is YYNGEE. The CDR3 sequence is 14 residues long. The V end lost 3 bases, the J end lost 3 bases, and 12 bases lay between the germline ends. The CDR3 sequence is CASSGGNTDTEAFF. As DNA, the CDR3 is TGTGCCAGCAGCGGGGGGAATACGGACACTGAAGCTTTCTTT.

As to this clonotype: This may arise from a read error, as a much more abundant clone is one base away. This chain joins TRBV28 and TRBJ2-4, with 12 nucleotides matching TRBD2. Per the germline V gene, CDR1 is MDHEN and CDR2 is SYDVKM. Unmatched junction bases numbered 17, after V lost 5 bases and J lost 3 bases. CDR3 length: 20 residues. As DNA, the CDR3 is TGTGCCAGCAGTGATAGCCAAGGACTAGCGGGGCTCCCCGGCAAAAACATTCAGTACTTC. Its protein product is CASSDSQGLAGLPGKNIQYF.

Worth noting for this clonotype: In this CDR3 the conserved last residue, phenylalanine or tryptophan, is missing, so a read error is likely. The chain combines TRBV7-9 with TRBJ1-1, with D possibly TRBD1 on 6 matching bases. The CDR3 length is 12 residues. V gave up 5 bases and J gave up 6 bases, with 10 bases separating them. Germline CDR1 SEHNR, CDR2 FQNEAQ (reference sequence). The CDR3 DNA sequence: TGTGCCAGCAGCCCGGACAGCGCTGAAGCTTTCCTT. Amino acids: CASSPDSAEAFL.

The rearrangement uses TRBV4-1 and TRBJ2-1, with 9 nucleotides matching TRBD2. The CDR3 runs 19 residues. V lost 1 base and J lost 0; bases outside the gene matches: 10. Germline V gene sequence: CDR1 MGHRA, CDR2 YSYEKL. This chain's CDR3 is CASSQARIAGESSYNEQFF. The CDR3 DNA follows: TGCGCCAGCAGCCAAGCTAGGATAGCGGGGGAAAGCTCCTACAATGAGCAGTTCTTC.